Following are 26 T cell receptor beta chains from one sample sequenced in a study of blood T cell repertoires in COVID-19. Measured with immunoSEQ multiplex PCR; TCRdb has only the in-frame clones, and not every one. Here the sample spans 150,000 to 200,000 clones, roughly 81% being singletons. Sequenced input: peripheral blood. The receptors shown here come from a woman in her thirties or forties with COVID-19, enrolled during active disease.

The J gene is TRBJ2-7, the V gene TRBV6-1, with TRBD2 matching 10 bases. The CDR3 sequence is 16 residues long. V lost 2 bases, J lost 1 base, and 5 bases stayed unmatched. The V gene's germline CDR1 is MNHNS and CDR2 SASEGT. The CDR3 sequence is CASSERGTSVSYEQYF. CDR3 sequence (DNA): TGTGCCAGCAGTGAAAGAGGGACTAGCGTATCCTACGAGCAGTACTTC.

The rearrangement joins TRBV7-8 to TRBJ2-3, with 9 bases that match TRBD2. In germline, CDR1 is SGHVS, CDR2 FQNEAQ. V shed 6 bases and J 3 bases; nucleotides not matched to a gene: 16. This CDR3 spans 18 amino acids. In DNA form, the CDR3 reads TGTGCCAGCAGGCCTTCCGGCCAGCTCGCGGGGGGGACAGATACGCAGTATTTT. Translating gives CASRPSGQLAGGTDTQYF.

The CDR3 region has the DNA TGTGCCAGCAGTGAAGCGGGTAGTTCAGGAGATGAGCAGTTCTTC. Translation gives CASSEAGSSGDEQFF. The rearrangement joins TRBV25-1 to TRBJ2-1; maybe TRBD2 (5 bases). This CDR3 is 15 amino acids long. The V and J ends lost 2 bases and 8 bases respectively, with 16 bases between them. Germline V gene sequence: CDR1 MGHDK, CDR2 SYGVNS.

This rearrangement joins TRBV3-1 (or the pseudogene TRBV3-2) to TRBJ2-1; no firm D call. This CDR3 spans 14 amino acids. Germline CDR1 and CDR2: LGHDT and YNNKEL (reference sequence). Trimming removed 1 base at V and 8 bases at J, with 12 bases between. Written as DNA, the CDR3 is TGTGCCAGCAGCCAAGCCCGTTTTGCGTATGAGCAGTTCTTC. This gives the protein CASSQARFAYEQFF.

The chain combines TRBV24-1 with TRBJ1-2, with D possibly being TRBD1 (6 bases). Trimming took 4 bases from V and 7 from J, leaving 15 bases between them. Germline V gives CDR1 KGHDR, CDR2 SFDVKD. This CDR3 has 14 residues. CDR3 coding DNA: TGTGCCACCAGTGACGACTCACAGGGAACTGGCTACACCTTC. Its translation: CATSDDSQGTGYTF.

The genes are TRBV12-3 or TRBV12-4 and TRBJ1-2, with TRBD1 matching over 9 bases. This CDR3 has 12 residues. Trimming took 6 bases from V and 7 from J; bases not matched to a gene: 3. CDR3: CASRLTGGGYTF. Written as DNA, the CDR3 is TGTGCCAGCAGGCTGACAGGGGGTGGCTACACCTTC.

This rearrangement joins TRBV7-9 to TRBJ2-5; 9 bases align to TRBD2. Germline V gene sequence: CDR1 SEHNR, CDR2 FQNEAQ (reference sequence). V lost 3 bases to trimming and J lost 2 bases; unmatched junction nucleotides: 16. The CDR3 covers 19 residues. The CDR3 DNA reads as TGTGCCAGCAGCTTGGGCGTGACAGCCCCTAGCGGGGAACAAGAGACCCAGTACTTC. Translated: CASSLGVTAPSGEQETQYF.

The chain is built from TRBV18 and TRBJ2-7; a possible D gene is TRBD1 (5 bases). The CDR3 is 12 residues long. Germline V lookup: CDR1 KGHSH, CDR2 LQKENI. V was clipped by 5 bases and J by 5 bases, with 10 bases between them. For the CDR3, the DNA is TGTGCCAGCTCATCGCAGGGTAACGAGCAGTACTTC. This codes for CASSSQGNEQYF.

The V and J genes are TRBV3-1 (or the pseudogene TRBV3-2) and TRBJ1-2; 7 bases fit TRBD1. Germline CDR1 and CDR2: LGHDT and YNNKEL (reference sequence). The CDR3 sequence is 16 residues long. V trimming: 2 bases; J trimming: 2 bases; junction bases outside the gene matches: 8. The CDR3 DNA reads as TGTGCCAGCAGCCAACAGGTGGGACAGATCAACTATGGCTACACCTTC. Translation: CASSQQVGQINYGYTF.

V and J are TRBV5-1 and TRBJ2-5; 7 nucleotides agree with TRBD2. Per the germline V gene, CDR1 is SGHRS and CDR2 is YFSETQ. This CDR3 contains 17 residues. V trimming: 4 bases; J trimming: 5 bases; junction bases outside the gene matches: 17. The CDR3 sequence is CASSLTGSSGGFETQYF. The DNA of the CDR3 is TGCGCCAGCAGCCTTACTGGGTCTAGCGGAGGGTTTGAGACCCAGTACTTC.

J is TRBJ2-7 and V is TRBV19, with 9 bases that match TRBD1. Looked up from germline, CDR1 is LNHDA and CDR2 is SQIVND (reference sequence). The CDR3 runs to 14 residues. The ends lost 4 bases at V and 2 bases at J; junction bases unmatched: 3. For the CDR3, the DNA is TGTGCCAGTAGTACCGACAGGGGGGCCTACGAGCAGTACTTC. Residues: CASSTDRGAYEQYF. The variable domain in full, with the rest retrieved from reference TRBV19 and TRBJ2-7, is DGGITQSPKYLFRKEGQNVTLSCEQNLNHDAMYWYRQDPGQGLRLIYYSQIVNDFQKGDIAEGYSVSREKKESFPLTVTSAQKNPTAFYLCASSTDRGAYEQYFGPGTRLTVT.

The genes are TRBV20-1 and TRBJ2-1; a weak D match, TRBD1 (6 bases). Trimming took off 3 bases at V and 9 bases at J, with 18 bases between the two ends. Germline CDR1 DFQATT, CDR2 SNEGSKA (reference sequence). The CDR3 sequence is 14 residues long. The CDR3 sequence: CSASRVGGTSEQFF. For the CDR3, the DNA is TGCAGTGCTAGTCGGGTAGGGGGAACAAGTGAGCAGTTCTTC.

CDR3 nucleotide sequence: TGTGCCAGCAGCCGGACAGGGGGGCATTCACCCCTCCACTTT. The encoded protein is CASSRTGGHSPLHF. This rearrangement joins TRBV3-1 (or the pseudogene TRBV3-2) to TRBJ1-6; TRBD1 matches 10 bases. From germline, CDR1 is LGHDT and CDR2 YNNKEL (reference sequence). The CDR3 loop spans 14 amino acids. Trimming at V came to 4 bases and at J to 8 bases, leaving 2 bases not matched to a gene.

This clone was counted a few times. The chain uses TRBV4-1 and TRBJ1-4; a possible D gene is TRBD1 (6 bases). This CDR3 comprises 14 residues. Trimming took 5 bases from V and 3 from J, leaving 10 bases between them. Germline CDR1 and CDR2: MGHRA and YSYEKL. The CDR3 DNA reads TGCGCCAGCAGCTCTCGGACAGCTAATGAAAAACTGTTTTTT. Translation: CASSSRTANEKLFF.

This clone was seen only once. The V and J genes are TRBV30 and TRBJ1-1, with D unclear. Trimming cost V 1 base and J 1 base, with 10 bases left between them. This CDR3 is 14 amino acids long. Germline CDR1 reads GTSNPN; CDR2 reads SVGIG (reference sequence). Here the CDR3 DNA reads TGTGCCTGGAGTGGGCCCACGGGGAACACTGAAGCTTTCTTT. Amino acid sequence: CAWSGPTGNTEAFF.

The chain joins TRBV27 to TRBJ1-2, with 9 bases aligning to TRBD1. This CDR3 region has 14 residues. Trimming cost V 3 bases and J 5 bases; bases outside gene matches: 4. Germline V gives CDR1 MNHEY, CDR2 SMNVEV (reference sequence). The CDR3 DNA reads TGTGCCAGCAGTTTGTGGGGACAGGGTTATGGCTACACCTTC. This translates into CASSLWGQGYGYTF.

The CDR3, as DNA: TGTGCCAGCAGACCACAGGGAGGGAATGAAAAACTGTTTTTT. It encodes CASRPQGGNEKLFF. The chain has TRBV6-6 and TRBJ1-4, with D possibly being TRBD1 (6 bases). The V gene lost 6 bases and the J gene lost 5 bases, with 13 bases spanning the gap. The germline V gene has CDR1 MNHNY and CDR2 SVGAGI (reference sequence). The CDR3 has 14 amino acids.

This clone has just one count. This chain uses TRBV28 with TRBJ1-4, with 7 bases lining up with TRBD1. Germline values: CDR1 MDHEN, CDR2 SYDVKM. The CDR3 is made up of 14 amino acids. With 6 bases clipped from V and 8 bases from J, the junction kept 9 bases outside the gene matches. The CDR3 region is CASSFRTGLEKLFF. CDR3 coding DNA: TGTGCCAGCAGCTTCAGGACAGGTTTGGAAAAACTGTTTTTT.

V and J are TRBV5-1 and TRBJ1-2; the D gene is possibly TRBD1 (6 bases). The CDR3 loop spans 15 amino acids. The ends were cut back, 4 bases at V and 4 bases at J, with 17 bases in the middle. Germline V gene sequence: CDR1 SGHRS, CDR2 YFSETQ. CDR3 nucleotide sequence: TGCGCCAGCAGCAAGTTTAAAACAGGGCTCTATGGCTACACCTTC. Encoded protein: CASSKFKTGLYGYTF.

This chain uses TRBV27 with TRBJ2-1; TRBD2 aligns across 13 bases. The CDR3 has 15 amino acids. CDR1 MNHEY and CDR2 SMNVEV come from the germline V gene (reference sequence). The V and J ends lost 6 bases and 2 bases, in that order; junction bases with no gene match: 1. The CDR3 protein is CASRTSGGTYNEQFF. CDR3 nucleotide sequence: TGTGCCAGCAGGACTAGCGGGGGGACCTACAATGAGCAGTTCTTC.

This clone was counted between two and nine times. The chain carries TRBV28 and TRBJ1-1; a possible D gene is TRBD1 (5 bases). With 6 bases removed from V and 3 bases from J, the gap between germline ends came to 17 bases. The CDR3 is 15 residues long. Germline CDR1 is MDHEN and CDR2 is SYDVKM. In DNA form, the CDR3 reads TGTGCCAGCAGCCTTATACGGGGGTTGTACACTGAAGCTTTCTTT. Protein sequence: CASSLIRGLYTEAFF.

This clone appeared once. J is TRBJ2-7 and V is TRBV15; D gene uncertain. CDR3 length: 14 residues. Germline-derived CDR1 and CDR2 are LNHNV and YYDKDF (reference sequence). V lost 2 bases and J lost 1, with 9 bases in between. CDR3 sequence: CATSRSQNSYEQYF. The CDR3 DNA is TGTGCCACCAGCAGATCCCAGAATTCCTACGAGCAGTACTTC.

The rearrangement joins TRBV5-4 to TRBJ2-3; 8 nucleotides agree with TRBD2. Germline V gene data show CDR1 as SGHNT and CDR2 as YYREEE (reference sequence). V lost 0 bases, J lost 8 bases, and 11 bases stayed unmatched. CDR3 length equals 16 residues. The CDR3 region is CASSLATGGIPRTQYF. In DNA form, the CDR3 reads TGTGCCAGCAGCTTGGCTACGGGGGGGATCCCTCGTACGCAGTATTTT. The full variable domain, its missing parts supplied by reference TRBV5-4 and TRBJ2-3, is ETGVTQSPTHLIKTRGQQVTLRCSSQSGHNTVSWYQQALGQGPQFIFQYYREEENGRGNFPPRFSGLQFPNYSSELNVNALELDDSALYLCASSLATGGIPRTQYFGPGTRLTVL.

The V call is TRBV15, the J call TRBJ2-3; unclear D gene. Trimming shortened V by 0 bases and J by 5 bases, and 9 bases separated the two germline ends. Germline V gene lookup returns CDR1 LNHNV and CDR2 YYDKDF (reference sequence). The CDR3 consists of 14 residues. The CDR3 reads CATSRDGGKDTQYF. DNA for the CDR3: TGTGCCACCAGCAGAGATGGCGGTAAAGATACGCAGTATTTT.

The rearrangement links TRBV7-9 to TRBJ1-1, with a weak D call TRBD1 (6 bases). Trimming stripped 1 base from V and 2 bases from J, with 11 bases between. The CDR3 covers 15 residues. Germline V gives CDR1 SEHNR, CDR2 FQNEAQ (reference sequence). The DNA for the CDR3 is TGTGCCAGCAGCTTAGATTTGGGACATAACACTGAAGCTTTCTTT. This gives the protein CASSLDLGHNTEAFF.

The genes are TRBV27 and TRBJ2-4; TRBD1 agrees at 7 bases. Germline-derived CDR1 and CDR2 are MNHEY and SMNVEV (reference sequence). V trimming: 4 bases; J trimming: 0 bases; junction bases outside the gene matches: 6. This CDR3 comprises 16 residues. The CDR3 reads CASSSGQPLAKNIQYF. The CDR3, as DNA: TGTGCCAGCAGTTCGGGACAGCCGCTAGCCAAAAACATTCAGTACTTC.